What follows are 3 T cell receptor beta chains derived from one specimen sequenced in a study of cytomegalovirus exposure and HLA in healthy donors. The PCR used 60 Vbeta and 13 Jbeta primers. Repertoires were generated with immunoSEQ multiplex PCR, while TCRdb's copy carries only in-frame clones and drops some. The data show 150,000 or so clones, 65% to 90% seen once. Input material: PBMCs. Every receptor here comes from a man over 45 in good health and CMV-seropositive.

The chain couples TRBV5-1 to TRBJ2-7; 7 bases are a match to TRBD2. V lost 10 bases and J lost 2; bases outside the gene matches: 18. This CDR3 region has 16 residues. Germline V gene lookup returns CDR1 SGHRS and CDR2 YFSETQ. The CDR3 sequence: CAGGGKERTHAYEQYV. CDR3 nucleotides: TGCGCCGGGGGGGGAAAGGAGCGCACCCACGCCTACGAGCAGTACGTC.

This clone came up once. V usage is TRBV5-1 and J usage is TRBJ2-7, with 12 positions matching TRBD1. Trimming removed 0 bases from V and 6 bases from J; junction bases left unmatched: 4. The germline CDR1 and CDR2 sequences are SGHRS and YFSETQ. The CDR3 extends over 15 amino acids. CDR3 loop: CASSLEGQGASEQYV. In DNA form, the CDR3 reads TGCGCCAGCAGCTTGGAGGGACAGGGGGCTTCCGAGCAGTACGTC.

The chain employs TRBV12-5 and TRBJ2-1; 10 positions match TRBD1. The J segment lost 4 bases and the V segment lost 6 bases, leaving 6 bases of the junction unmatched. Germline loops: CDR1 LGHNT, CDR2 FRNRAP. CDR3 length: 15 amino acids. CDR3: CASGAGTGDYNEQFF. CDR3 nucleotides: TGTGCTAGTGGCGCCGGGACAGGGGATTACAATGAGCAGTTCTTC.